This T cell receptor beta chain originates from a study of shared clonotypes between healthy human individuals. Under the authors' procedure: ImmunoSEQ junction-only sequences lacked quality scores, so their filtering differed. The table came from immunoSEQ multiplex PCR; TCRdb's copy has only in-frame clones and leaves some out. The V and J calls and the clone size are those of that table, but D and trimming were determined from the DNA. The sample contains around 1.5 million clones, around 98% of which appear only once. Naive CD4+ cells were CD45RA-selected; the remaining cells were memory. V was trimmed by 2 bases and J by 6 bases, leaving 13 bases between them. The germline V gene encodes CDR1 MDHEN and CDR2 SYDVKM. This CDR3 is 14 amino acids long.

The chain carries TRBV28 and TRBJ1-2, with D possibly matching TRBD1 (6 bases). Sequenced sample: naive CD4+ T cells sorted from blood. The subset here: CD45RA+ positively selected. The clonotype was recovered from a man aged 30-40 years in good health. CDR3 sequence reads: CASSLPTGVDGYTF. Written as DNA, the CDR3 is TGTGCCAGCAGTTTACCGACAGGTGTGGATGGCTACACCTTC.